This is a list of T cell receptor beta chains from one sample in a study of T cells in Graves' hyperthyroidism and ophthalmopathy. TCRdb reprocessed the multiplex PCR reads via MiXCR and lists one record per CDR3 protein. The sample contains 500,000 to 750,000 distinct CDR3 sequences, 40% to 55% of which appear only once. What was sequenced was peripheral blood or thyroid tissue (not recorded which). The source is a woman aged 18-30 years with Graves' hyperthyroidism. Each CDR3 is given with its conserved first and last residue. The order of the fields is D gene, clone size, V gene, J gene, CDR3 protein, CDR3 DNA. D genes are given only for firm matches. Clone size is given for some rows only: seen once, a few or many times, or a class if the clone is expanded.

-	many	TRBV5-6	TRBJ1-2	CASSLEDTNKANYGYTF	TGTGCCAGCAGCTTAGAGGACACTAACAAAGCTAACTATGGCTACACCTTC
-	-	TRBV2	TRBJ2-1	CASSDGYEQFF	TGTGCCAGCAGTGATGGCTATGAGCAGTTCTTC
TRBD2	-	TRBV29-1	TRBJ2-5	CSVGGRSGRARETQYF	TGCAGCGTTGGGGGCCGGTCCGGGAGGGCGAGAGAGACCCAGTATTTC
TRBD1	once	TRBV7-9	TRBJ1-2	CASSPPWDSYGYTF	TGTGCCAGCAGTCCTCCTTGGGACAGCTATGGCTACACCTTC
-	many	TRBV6-1	TRBJ1-2	CASSDPRQKGNYGYTF	TGTGCCAGCAGTGATCCGCGACAGAAGGGAAACTATGGCTACACCTTC
-	-	TRBV24-1	TRBJ1-1	CATSDRRGAGPNTEAFF	TGTGCCACCAGTGACAGGAGGGGCGCGGGGCCGAACACTGAAGCTTTCTTT
-	-	TRBV7-1	TRBJ1-2	CASSSPDRPGGYTF	TGTGCCAGCAGCTCTCCAGACAGGCCTGGTGGCTACACCTTC
-	many	TRBV20-1	TRBJ1-1	CSARGVLNTEAFF	TGCAGTGCTAGAGGAGTTCTGAACACTGAAGCTTTCTTT
TRBD2	few	TRBV7-2	TRBJ2-1	CASSHTTSLKFF	TGTGCCAGCAGCCACACGACTAGCCTTAAGTTCTTC
TRBD1	-	TRBV12-3/TRBV12-4	TRBJ1-1	CASSLMGRGQAFF	TGTGCCAGCAGTTTGATGGGGAGGGGGCAGGCTTTCTTT
TRBD2	many	TRBV7-2	TRBJ2-7	CASSRYGTRDEQYF	TGTGCCAGCAGCCGGTATGGGACTAGAGACGAGCAGTACTTC
TRBD2	-	TRBV9	TRBJ2-7	CASSVGRSGTYEQYF	TGTGCCAGCAGCGTGGGCAGGAGCGGGACTTACGAGCAGTACTTC
-	few	TRBV12-3/TRBV12-4	TRBJ2-7	CASSFPQGGNEQYF	TGTGCCAGCAGTTTCCCCCAGGGGGGAAACGAGCAGTACTTC
-	few	TRBV20-1	TRBJ2-2	CSARPGGRNTGELFF	TGCAGTGCTAGGCCCGGCGGTAGGAACACCGGGGAGCTGTTTTTT
-	many	TRBV20-1	TRBJ1-5	CSASDRFNQPQHF	TGCAGTGCTAGCGACAGGTTCAATCAGCCCCAGCATTTT
-	few	TRBV12-3/TRBV12-4	TRBJ1-5	CASSQDTDSNQPQHF	TGTGCCAGCAGCCAAGATACGGATAGCAATCAGCCCCAGCATTTT
TRBD1	-	TRBV7-2	TRBJ1-4	CASRPTGGLEKLFF	TGTGCCAGCAGACCTACAGGGGGTTTGGAAAAACTGTTTTTT
TRBD2	-	TRBV12-3/TRBV12-4	TRBJ2-7	CASSREGTEQYF	TGTGCCAGCAGTCGGGAGGGTACGGAGCAGTACTTC
-	many	TRBV29-1	TRBJ2-2	CSVEMRNTGELFF	TGCAGCGTTGAGATGCGGAACACCGGGGAGCTGTTTTTT
-	-	TRBV2	TRBJ2-7	CASSSKVYEQYF	TGTGCCAGCAGTAGCAAGGTCTACGAGCAGTACTTC
-	-	TRBV25-1	TRBJ1-6	CASSLVLRGSYNSPPHF	TGTGCCAGCAGCTTGGTCCTCCGGGGATCCTATAATTCACCCCCCCACTTT
-	many	TRBV20-1	TRBJ2-6	CSASPVSGANVLTF	TGCAGTGCTAGCCCGGTCTCTGGGGCCAACGTCCTGACTTTC
-	many	TRBV7-9	TRBJ1-1	CASRSPSSTEAFF	TGTGCCAGCAGATCCCCCAGTTCTACTGAAGCTTTCTTT
-	few	TRBV12-3/TRBV12-4	TRBJ2-2	CASSLGISNTGELFF	TGTGCCAGCAGTTTAGGGATTTCGAACACCGGGGAGCTGTTTTTT
-	few	TRBV12-3/TRBV12-4	TRBJ2-7	CASSQISGFYEQYF	TGTGCCAGCAGTCAAATTAGCGGTTTCTACGAGCAGTACTTC
-	many	TRBV6-5	TRBJ1-4	CASSYSGEKLFF	TGTGCCAGCAGTTACTCTGGAGAAAAACTGTTTTTT
TRBD1	many	TRBV19	TRBJ2-7	CASRTGSSPSYEQYF	TGTGCCAGCCGGACAGGGAGTTCACCTTCGTACGAGCAGTACTTC